Each of the 7 T cell receptor beta chains below was sequenced from the same sample in a study of blood T cell repertoires in COVID-19. Assay used: immunoSEQ multiplex PCR; TCRdb lists only in-frame clones, some missing. The repertoire holds 86,000 or so clones, with around 80% as singletons. The sample was peripheral blood. These receptor sequences come from a man in his 70s with acute or convalescent COVID-19.

The DNA for the CDR3 is TGTGCCAGCAGAGGGACGGGCGGGGTATACACTGAAGCTTTCTTT. The encoded protein is CASRGTGGVYTEAFF. The V and J genes are TRBV6-5 and TRBJ1-1; D perhaps matches TRBD1 (5 bases). The CDR3 is 15 residues long. The V gene lost 6 bases and the J gene lost 3 bases, with 17 bases spanning the gap. CDR1 MNHEY and CDR2 SVGAGI come from the germline V gene.

J is TRBJ2-2 and V is TRBV3-1 (or the pseudogene TRBV3-2); unclear D gene. V lost 2 bases and J 0 bases, leaving 4 bases between the germline ends. The CDR3 is 14 amino acids. Per germline, CDR1 LGHDT and CDR2 YNNKEL (reference sequence). The CDR3 DNA reads as TGTGCCAGCAGCCAAACTACGAACACCGGGGAGCTGTTTTTT. Amino acids: CASSQTTNTGELFF.

This rearrangement joins TRBV7-9 to TRBJ2-1; D is ambiguous. The CDR3 contains 14 residues. Trimming stripped 1 base from V and 2 bases from J, with 6 bases between. Germline CDR1 SEHNR, CDR2 FQNEAQ (reference sequence). The CDR3 sequence is CASSLESAYNEQFF. In DNA form, the CDR3 reads TGTGCCAGCAGCTTAGAGTCAGCCTACAATGAGCAGTTCTTC. Full variable domain (missing parts from reference TRBV7-9 and TRBJ2-1): DTGVSQNPRHKITKRGQNVTFRCDPISEHNRLYWYRQTLGQGPEFLTYFQNEAQLEKSRLLSDRFSAERPKGSFSTLEIQRTEQGDSAMYLCASSLESAYNEQFFGPGTRLTVL.

DNA of the CDR3: TGTGCCAGTACCCAACCGAGTGAGGCGGGAAGCAATCAGCCCCAGCATTTT. It yields the protein CASTQPSEAGSNQPQHF. The chain has TRBV19 and TRBJ1-5, with D uncertain. Germline loops: CDR1 LNHDA, CDR2 SQIVND (reference sequence). The length of the CDR3 is 17 residues. With 7 bases removed from V and 1 base from J, the gap between germline ends came to 20 bases.

The gene calls are TRBV5-5 and TRBJ2-3, with TRBD2 matching over 11 bases. The CDR3 loop spans 16 amino acids. V lost 3 bases and J lost 5; bases outside the gene matches: 8. Germline CDR1 reads SGHKS; CDR2 reads YYEKEE (reference sequence). The CDR3 DNA reads TGTGCCAGCAGCTCAATAGCGGGGGGGCCGCAAGATACGCAGTATTTT. Its translation is CASSSIAGGPQDTQYF.

V usage is TRBV27 and J usage is TRBJ2-1, with D maybe TRBD2 (7 bases). The V end was cut by 7 bases, the J end by 0 bases, with 16 bases between. This CDR3 has 16 amino acids. Germline CDR1 reads MNHEY; CDR2 reads SMNVEV (reference sequence). CDR3 loop: CASKKGGTSSYNEQFF. The CDR3 DNA sequence: TGTGCCAGCAAAAAGGGGGGGACGAGCTCCTACAATGAGCAGTTCTTC.

V gene TRBV12-3 or TRBV12-4 combines with J gene TRBJ1-2; D possibly corresponds to TRBD1 (5 bases). There are 12 residues in the CDR3. Trimming cost V 6 bases and J 2 bases, with 7 bases left between them. The CDR3: CASRAGNYGYTF. For the CDR3, the DNA is TGTGCCAGCAGGGCAGGGAACTATGGCTACACCTTC.